This TCR beta chain appears in the sequencing data of a study of control samples from healthy donors and cancer patients. Sequencing was performed with immunoSEQ multiplex PCR; in TCRdb, only in-frame clones are kept and a portion is missing. The table lists some 37,000 clones, 80% to 95% of them singletons, with around 3.9% in the top ten. V dropped 6 bases and J dropped 2; count of bases not matched to a gene: 8. Germline loops: CDR1 LNHDA, CDR2 SQIVND (reference sequence). The CDR3 length is 16 residues. The chain joins TRBV19 to TRBJ1-5; 9 nucleotides line up with TRBD1. The clonotype comes from a woman aged 45-60 years in good health. Sequenced material: blood. The CDR3 coding sequence is TGTGCCAGTAGATTACAGGGGGCTAAGGGCAATCAGCCCCAGCATTTT. Translation: CASRLQGAKGNQPQHF.